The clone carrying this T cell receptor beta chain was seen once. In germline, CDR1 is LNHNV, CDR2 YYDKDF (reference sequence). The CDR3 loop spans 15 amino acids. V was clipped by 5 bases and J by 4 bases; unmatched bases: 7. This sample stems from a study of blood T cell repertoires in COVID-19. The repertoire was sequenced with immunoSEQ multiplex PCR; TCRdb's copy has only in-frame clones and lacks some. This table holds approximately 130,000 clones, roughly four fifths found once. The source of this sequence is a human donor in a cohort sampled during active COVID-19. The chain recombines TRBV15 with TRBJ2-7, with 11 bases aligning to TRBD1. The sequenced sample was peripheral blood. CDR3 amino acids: CATSPRRDRGYEQYF. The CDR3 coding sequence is TGTGCCACCAGCCCACGCCGGGACAGGGGGTACGAGCAGTACTTC.